This T cell receptor beta chain was sequenced in a study of cytomegalovirus exposure and HLA in healthy donors. Researchers ran the PCR with 60 Vbeta and 13 Jbeta primers. TCRdb keeps only in-frame clones here, not all; method: immunoSEQ multiplex PCR. This sample's clone table lists roughly 40,000 clones. General study findings and limits: Most of the TCR beta V segments (in an earlier analysis) were productive either about 87% or about 30% of the time. Usually a TCR sequence was rare, but some public TCRs were found in many donors.

The germline V gene has CDR1 SGHVS and CDR2 FNYEAQ. CDR3 length equals 14 residues. Trimming took 5 bases from V and 2 from J, leaving 11 bases between them. In the case of this clone: The antigen remains unidentified.

This TCR came from a male donor in good health and CMV-seronegative. Sequences were obtained from PBMCs. The chain recombines TRBV7-6 with TRBJ2-3; D gene ambiguous. CDR3 residues: CASSPIPITDTQYF. The CDR3 DNA reads TGTGCCAGCAGCCCGATACCTATCACAGATACGCAGTATTTT. Complete variable domain (other parts from reference TRBV7-6 and TRBJ2-3): GAGVSQSPRYKVTKRGQDVALRCDPISGHVSLYWYRQALGQGPEFLTYFNYEAQQDKSGLPNDRFSAERPEGSISTLTIQRTEQRDSAMYRCASSPIPITDTQYFGPGTRLTVL.